These 32 T cell receptor beta chains share one sample of origin, sequenced in a study of cytomegalovirus exposure and HLA in healthy donors. It was with 60 Vbeta and 13 Jbeta primers that the PCR ran. Using immunoSEQ multiplex PCR, the repertoire was profiled, and TCRdb retains in-frame clones only, with some absent. The listing records 150,000 to 200,000 clones. The sequenced sample was PBMCs. These TCRs come from a woman aged 18-29 years in good health and CMV-seropositive.

The chain recombines TRBV5-6 with TRBJ2-5, with a tentative D call TRBD1 (7 bases). The CDR3 is 18 amino acids. Germline V CDR1 and CDR2: SGHDT, YYEEEE. V lost 4 bases, J lost 5 bases, and 27 bases lay in between. The CDR3 sequence: CASSDLAQGGMGRETQYF. CDR3 nucleotide sequence: TGTGCCAGCAGCGACTTGGCTCAGGGGGGCATGGGGAGGGAGACCCAGTACTTC.

V and J are TRBV7-8 and TRBJ2-7, with D possibly being TRBD1 (6 bases). V lost 1 base and J lost 2, with 9 bases in between. The CDR3 length is 14 residues. Looked up from germline, CDR1 is SGHVS and CDR2 is FQNEAQ. The CDR3 DNA follows: TGTGCCAGCAGCTTAGATCGGACAGCCTACGAGCAGTACTTC. Its translation is CASSLDRTAYEQYF.

The chain links TRBV5-1 to TRBJ1-2, with 10 positions matching TRBD1. J gave up 8 bases and V 4 bases, and 5 bases lay outside the gene matches. The germline V gene encodes CDR1 SGHRS and CDR2 YFSETQ. This CDR3 is built from 13 residues. The CDR3 DNA follows: TGCGCCAGCAGCGCCGGGACAGGGGAGGGCTACACCTTC. It encodes CASSAGTGEGYTF.

The V and J genes are TRBV6-1 and TRBJ1-1; 7 nucleotides align to TRBD1. J lost 8 bases, V lost 4 bases, and 10 bases had no gene match. The CDR3 runs 14 residues. Germline V gene data show CDR1 as MNHNS and CDR2 as SASEGT. The CDR3, as DNA: TGTGCCAGCAGTGGGGGGGACAGACTGATCGAAGCTTTCTTT. Its translation is CASSGGDRLIEAFF.

The chain links TRBV11-3 to TRBJ2-3; D unresolved. Trimming pared 1 base from V and 6 bases from J, leaving 20 bases between. This CDR3 comprises 17 residues. From germline, CDR1 is SGHNT and CDR2 YENEEA. The CDR3 bases are TGTGCCAGCAGCTTAGGACAAGGTCTACCGCAGGTTGATACGCAGTATTTT. This encodes CASSLGQGLPQVDTQYF.

The chain recombines TRBV19 with TRBJ2-5; 10 bases are shared with TRBD2. This CDR3 is built from 15 residues. From germline, CDR1 is LNHDA and CDR2 SQIVND (reference sequence). The V and J ends lost 8 bases and 7 bases, in that order; junction bases with no gene match: 13. This CDR3 reads CASSFSGGSGGTQYF. The CDR3 DNA reads as TGTGCCAGTTCGTTTAGCGGGGGGTCCGGTGGGACCCAGTACTTC. Together with reference TRBV19 and TRBJ2-5, the CDR3 gives the full variable domain: DGGITQSPKYLFRKEGQNVTLSCEQNLNHDAMYWYRQDPGQGLRLIYYSQIVNDFQKGDIAEGYSVSREKKESFPLTVTSAQKNPTAFYLCASSFSGGSGGTQYFGPGTRLLVL.

The rearrangement uses TRBV5-6 and TRBJ1-6; TRBD1 agrees at 8 bases. The junction had 11 bases not matched to a gene; V was cut back by 2 bases and J by 10 bases. Per germline, CDR1 SGHDT and CDR2 YYEEEE. The CDR3 is made up of 16 amino acids. The DNA for the CDR3 is TGTGCCAGCAGCTTCTCGCCCGGACAGGGCCTCTCACCCCTCCACTTT. It codes for CASSFSPGQGLSPLHF.

The V call is TRBV27, the J call TRBJ2-7, with 14 nucleotides matching TRBD2. Germline V gene lookup returns CDR1 MNHEY and CDR2 SMNVEV (reference sequence). The CDR3 loop spans 16 amino acids. The V gene end was trimmed by 10 bases and the J gene end by 5 bases; junction bases not matched to a gene: 13. The CDR3 DNA reads TGTGCCACCCAGACACGGACTAGCGGGAGGATAAACGAGCAGTACTTC. Amino acid sequence: CATQTRTSGRINEQYF.

The chain has TRBV4-1 and TRBJ2-5; TRBD2 agrees at 9 bases. CDR3 length: 15 residues. Germline loops: CDR1 MGHRA, CDR2 YSYEKL. With 4 bases clipped from V and 3 bases from J, the junction kept 6 bases outside the gene matches. The CDR3 DNA follows: TGCGCCAGCAGCCGGGGGTCTAGCGGGGAAGAGACCCAGTACTTC. Translation gives CASSRGSSGEETQYF.

This chain links TRBV4-2 with TRBJ2-2; TRBD2 matches 7 bases. The germline gives CDR1 LGHNA, CDR2 YNFKEQ. V lost 1 base to trimming and J lost 13 bases; unmatched junction nucleotides: 15. This CDR3 is built from 16 residues. In nucleotides, the CDR3 is TGTGCCAGCAGCCAAGTTGGGGGAGGGCCGTTTCTAGGGCTGTTTTTT. Translating gives CASSQVGGGPFLGLFF.

V is TRBV7-9 and J is TRBJ2-1; 8 bases map to TRBD1. J lost 7 bases, V lost 5 bases, and 10 bases had no gene match. Germline assignment: CDR1 SEHNR and CDR2 FQNEAQ (reference sequence). This CDR3 spans 15 amino acids. In DNA form, the CDR3 reads TGTGCCAGCAGCCCAATTTGGTGGGACAGGAATGAGCAGTTCTTC. This codes for CASSPIWWDRNEQFF.

This sequence joins TRBV4-1 and TRBJ2-1; 10 bases align to TRBD2. With 4 bases clipped from V and 8 bases from J, the junction kept 17 bases outside the gene matches. This CDR3 comprises 18 residues. The germline V gene has CDR1 MGHRA and CDR2 YSYEKL. The DNA for the CDR3 is TGCGCCAGCAGCCCCATAGACATGGGACTAGCGCGGTTGGATGAGCAGTTCTTC. Translated, it gives CASSPIDMGLARLDEQFF.

The rearrangement uses TRBV5-1 and TRBJ1-4; 8 nucleotides align to TRBD1. This CDR3 has 17 residues. The germline CDR1 and CDR2 sequences are SGHRS and YFSETQ. V shed 0 bases, J shed 1 base, and the junction held 5 bases outside the gene matches. The CDR3: CASSLGTGLLTNEKLFF. The CDR3 DNA follows: TGCGCCAGCAGCTTGGGGACAGGGCTGCTAACTAATGAAAAACTGTTTTTT. Drawing the rest from reference TRBV5-1 and TRBJ1-4, the complete variable domain is KAGVTQTPRYLIKTRGQQVTLSCSPISGHRSVSWYQQTPGQGLQFLFEYFSETQRNKGNFPGRFSGRQFSNSRSEMNVSTLELGDSALYLCASSLGTGLLTNEKLFFGSGTQLSVL.

J is TRBJ2-1 and V is TRBV6-5; TRBD1 is a possible D gene (6 bases). The CDR3 is made up of 13 amino acids. V lost 4 bases and J 6 bases, leaving 10 bases between the germline ends. Per the germline V gene, CDR1 is MNHEY and CDR2 is SVGAGI. The CDR3: CASSFRDINEQFF. CDR3 DNA: TGTGCCAGCAGTTTCCGGGACATCAATGAGCAGTTCTTC.

The V gene is TRBV18, the J gene TRBJ2-7; a possible D gene is TRBD1 (6 bases). CDR3 size: 15 residues. CDR1 KGHSH and CDR2 LQKENI come from the germline V gene. V lost 3 bases and J lost 3, with 15 bases in between. Here the CDR3 DNA reads TGTGCCAGCTCACCCAGGGCAGGGGCAAACTACGAGCAGTACTTC. It translates to CASSPRAGANYEQYF.

The V and J genes are TRBV27 and TRBJ1-1; D may be TRBD1 (6 bases). Germline V CDR1 and CDR2: MNHEY, SMNVEV (reference sequence). V lost 2 bases, J lost 3 bases, and 19 bases lay in between. CDR3 size: 17 residues. CDR3: CASSLDRRGGLDTEAFF. DNA of the CDR3: TGTGCCAGCAGTTTAGATAGGAGGGGGGGCTTGGACACTGAAGCTTTCTTT.

A note on this clone: Germline and junction disagree at one end, which may indicate a read error. V usage is TRBV7-9 and J usage is TRBJ1-6; D unclear. CDR3 length equals 10 residues. From germline, CDR1 is SEHNR and CDR2 FQNEAQ (reference sequence). The CDR3 DNA reads as TGTGCCAGCAGCTCCCCGTTTGGTCAGTTT. It specifies CASSSPFGQF. The whole variable domain, filled in from reference TRBV7-9 and TRBJ1-6, reads DTGVSQNPRHKITKRGQNVTFRCDPISEHNRLYWYRQTLGQGPEFLTYFQNEAQLEKSRLLSDRFSAERPKGSFSTLEIQRTEQGDSAMYLCASSSPFGQFGNGTRLTVT.

The rearrangement joins TRBV18 to TRBJ2-2; possible D gene TRBD1, 6 bases. Germline V gives CDR1 KGHSH, CDR2 LQKENI. The CDR3 is made up of 16 amino acids. With 2 bases removed from V and 2 bases from J, the gap between germline ends came to 12 bases. CDR3 sequence reads: CASSPLGALNTGELFF. Written as DNA, the CDR3 is TGTGCCAGCTCACCATTGGGGGCGCTTAACACCGGGGAGCTGTTTTTT. Complete variable domain (other parts from reference TRBV18 and TRBJ2-2): NAGVMQNPRHLVRRRGQEARLRCSPMKGHSHVYWYRQLPEEGLKFMVYLQKENIIDESGMPKERFSAEFPKEGPSILRIQQVVRGDSAAYFCASSPLGALNTGELFFGEGSRLTVL.

DNA of the CDR3: TGTGCCAGCAGTGTTGACAGCATCACAGATACGCAGTATTTT. This sequence encodes CASSVDSITDTQYF. The chain has TRBV7-2 and TRBJ2-3; weak D call: TRBD1 (5 bases). This CDR3 is built from 14 residues. CDR1 is SGHTA, CDR2 FQGNSA, per germline. V lost 6 bases and J lost 2, with 12 bases in between.

CDR3 coding DNA: TGTGCCAGCAGCTTAGCGCGCCTAGCGGGAGCAGGCACCGGGGAGCTGTTTTTT. Its protein product is CASSLARLAGAGTGELFF. The chain is built from TRBV7-6 and TRBJ2-2; 10 nucleotides match TRBD2. V shed 0 bases and J 4 bases; nucleotides not matched to a gene: 8. The CDR3 contains 18 residues. Germline V gives CDR1 SGHVS, CDR2 FNYEAQ.

This chain joins TRBV4-3 and TRBJ2-7, with 7 bases lining up with TRBD1. The CDR3 is 17 residues long. Germline CDR1 reads LGHNA; CDR2 reads YSLEER. V was pared by 0 bases and J by 3 bases, with 11 bases of the junction left unmatched. In DNA form, the CDR3 reads TGCGCCAGCAGCCAAGATCTTATAGGGCACAGGGGCTACGAGCAGTACTTC. Its protein product is CASSQDLIGHRGYEQYF.

The chain has TRBV2 and TRBJ2-5, with 8 positions matching TRBD1. With the DNA end fitting TRBJ2-7 better, the J assignment may be wrong. The length of the CDR3 is 16 residues. Germline loops: CDR1 SNHLY, CDR2 FYNNEI. This chain's CDR3 is CASSISRGQSSYEQYF. CDR3 DNA sequence: TGTGCCAGCAGTATTAGCAGGGGGCAGAGCTCCTACGAGCAGTACTTC.

The gene calls are TRBV7-9 and TRBJ2-2, with a weak D call TRBD2 (7 bases). The CDR3 spans 15 residues. The germline V gene encodes CDR1 SEHNR and CDR2 FQNEAQ (reference sequence). V was clipped by 2 bases and J by 3 bases, with 10 bases between them. The CDR3: CASSLRGGYTGELFF. CDR3 in DNA: TGTGCCAGCAGCTTAAGGGGGGGGTACACCGGGGAGCTGTTTTTT.

The chain links TRBV18 to TRBJ1-2; D may be TRBD1 (5 bases). The V end was cut by 0 bases, the J end by 3 bases, with 14 bases between. The CDR3 sequence is 16 residues long. Germline V CDR1 and CDR2: KGHSH, LQKENI. This chain's CDR3 is CASSPPVLGRDYGYTF. CDR3 nucleotides: TGTGCCAGCTCACCACCGGTCCTCGGCAGGGACTATGGCTACACCTTC.

The chain joins TRBV5-4 to TRBJ1-1; TRBD1 aligns across 9 bases. J lost 6 bases, V lost 3 bases, and 9 bases had no gene match. CDR3 length equals 15 residues. The germline gives CDR1 SGHNT, CDR2 YYREEE (reference sequence). In nucleotides, the CDR3 is TGTGCCAGCAGCTCCTATACAGGGGGCGACCCTGAAGCTTTCTTT. Translation: CASSSYTGGDPEAFF. Looking up the rest from reference TRBV5-4 and TRBJ1-1 gives the full variable domain: ETGVTQSPTHLIKTRGQQVTLRCSSQSGHNTVSWYQQALGQGPQFIFQYYREEENGRGNFPPRFSGLQFPNYSSELNVNALELDDSALYLCASSSYTGGDPEAFFGQGTRLTVV.

The rearrangement joins TRBV12-5 to TRBJ1-2; no reliable D call. V shed 0 bases and J shed 6 bases, with 14 bases lying between them. The germline V gene has CDR1 LGHNT and CDR2 FRNRAP. This CDR3 comprises 15 residues. The CDR3 DNA follows: TGTGCTAGTGGTTTGGTACCAAACCGCCCAGATGGCTACACCTTC. Its translation is CASGLVPNRPDGYTF. Full variable domain (outside the CDR3, taken from reference TRBV12-5 and TRBJ1-2): DARVTQTPRHKVTEMGQEVTMRCQPILGHNTVFWYRQTMMQGLELLAYFRNRAPLDDSGMPKDRFSAEMPDATLATLKIQPSEPRDSAVYFCASGLVPNRPDGYTFGSGTRLTVV.

CDR3 residues: CASSLAAGSRHEQFF. The CDR3 DNA reads as TGCGCCAGCAGCTTGGCGGCGGGATCAAGGCATGAGCAGTTCTTC. The rearrangement uses TRBV5-1 and TRBJ2-1; D is perhaps TRBD2 (6 bases). Trimming cost V 0 bases and J 8 bases, with 15 bases left between them. Germline-derived CDR1 and CDR2 are SGHRS and YFSETQ. The CDR3 is 15 amino acids.

The chain employs TRBV5-4 and TRBJ1-4; 8 positions match TRBD1. V gave up 0 bases and J gave up 7 bases; unmatched junction bases: 8. The CDR3 contains 16 residues. Germline assignment: CDR1 SGHNT and CDR2 YYREEE (reference sequence). The DNA of the CDR3 is TGTGCCAGCAGCTTGGCCTTGGACAGGGTTGCTGAAAAACTGTTTTTT. Residues: CASSLALDRVAEKLFF.

This chain connects TRBV7-2 to TRBJ2-7, with D possibly matching TRBD2 (6 bases). Between the trimmed V and J ends, which lost 2 bases and 3 bases, there was a span of 23 bases. Germline CDR1 reads SGHTA; CDR2 reads FQGNSA. The CDR3 is made up of 18 amino acids. The CDR3 DNA sequence: TGTGCCAGCAGCTTATCGGTAAGCGGGCCAGGGTTCGGCTACGAGCAGTACTTC. It is translated as CASSLSVSGPGFGYEQYF.

The J gene is TRBJ2-3, the V gene TRBV11-2; D perhaps matches TRBD1 (5 bases). V lost 1 base and J lost 0, with 14 bases in between. The CDR3 spans 17 residues. The germline gives CDR1 SGHAT, CDR2 FQNNGV. CDR3 residues: CASSLVESRVSTDTQYF. In nucleotides, the CDR3 is TGTGCCAGCAGCTTAGTAGAGAGCAGGGTGAGCACAGATACGCAGTATTTT.

This sequence joins TRBV2 and TRBJ1-4; 8 bases are shared with TRBD1. The germline V gene encodes CDR1 SNHLY and CDR2 FYNNEI. Trimming cost V 8 bases and J 2 bases; bases outside gene matches: 4. The CDR3 extends over 14 amino acids. Here the CDR3 DNA reads TGTGCCAGCGCAAGGACAGGGACTAATGAAAAACTGTTTTTT. It yields the protein CASARTGTNEKLFF.

J is TRBJ1-5 and V is TRBV6-1, with a possible D match to TRBD1 (6 bases). CDR3 length: 13 residues. V shed 6 bases and J shed 5 bases, with 11 bases lying between them. Germline V CDR1 and CDR2: MNHNS, SASEGT. CDR3 amino acids: CASSGTGHQPQHF. The CDR3 bases are TGTGCCAGCAGCGGCACAGGGCATCAGCCCCAGCATTTT.